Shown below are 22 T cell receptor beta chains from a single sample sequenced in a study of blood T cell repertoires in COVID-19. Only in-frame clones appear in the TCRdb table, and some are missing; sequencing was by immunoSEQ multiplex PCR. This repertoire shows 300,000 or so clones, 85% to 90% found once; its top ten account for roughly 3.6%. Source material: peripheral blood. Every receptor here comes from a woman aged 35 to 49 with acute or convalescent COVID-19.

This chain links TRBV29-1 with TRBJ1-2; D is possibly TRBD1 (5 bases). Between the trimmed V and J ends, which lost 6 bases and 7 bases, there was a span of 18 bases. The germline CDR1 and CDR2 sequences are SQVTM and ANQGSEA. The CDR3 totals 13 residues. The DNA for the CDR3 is TGCAGCGTCGACCCTCCGGGGCGGGGTGGCTACACCTTC. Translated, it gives CSVDPPGRGGYTF.

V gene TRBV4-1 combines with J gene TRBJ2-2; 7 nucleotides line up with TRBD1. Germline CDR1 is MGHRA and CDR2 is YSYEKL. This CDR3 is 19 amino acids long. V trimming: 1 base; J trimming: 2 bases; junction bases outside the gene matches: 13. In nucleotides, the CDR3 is TGCGCCAGCAGCCAAGGAATACGCCCGGGACAGCATAACACCGGGGAGCTGTTTTTT. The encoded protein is CASSQGIRPGQHNTGELFF.

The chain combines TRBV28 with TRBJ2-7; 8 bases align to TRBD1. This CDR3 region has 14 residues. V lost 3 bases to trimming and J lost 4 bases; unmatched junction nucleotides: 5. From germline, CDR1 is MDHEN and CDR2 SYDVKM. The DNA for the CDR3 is TGTGCCAGCAGTTTTGGGACAGGTGGATACGAGCAGTACGTC. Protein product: CASSFGTGGYEQYV.

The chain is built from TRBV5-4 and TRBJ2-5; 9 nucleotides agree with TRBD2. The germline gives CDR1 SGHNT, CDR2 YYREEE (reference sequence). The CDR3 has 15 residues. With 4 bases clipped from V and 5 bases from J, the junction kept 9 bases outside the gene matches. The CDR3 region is CASSPPGTSRETQYF. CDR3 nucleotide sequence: TGTGCCAGCAGCCCCCCCGGGACTAGCCGGGAGACCCAGTACTTC.

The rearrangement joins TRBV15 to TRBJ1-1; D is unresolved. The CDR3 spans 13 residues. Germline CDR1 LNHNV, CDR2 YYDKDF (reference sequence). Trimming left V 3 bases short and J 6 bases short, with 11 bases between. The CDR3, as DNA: TGTGCCACCAGCAGGCAGAAGATGGCTGAAGCTTTCTTT. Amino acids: CATSRQKMAEAFF.

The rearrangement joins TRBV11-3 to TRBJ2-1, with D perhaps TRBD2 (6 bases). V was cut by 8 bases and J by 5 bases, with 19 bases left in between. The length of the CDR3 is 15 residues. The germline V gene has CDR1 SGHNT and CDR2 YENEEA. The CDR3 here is CASSKRGGTNNEQFF. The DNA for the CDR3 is TGTGCCAGCTCCAAGCGTGGGGGGACCAACAATGAGCAGTTCTTC.

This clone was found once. For the CDR3, the DNA is TGTGCCAGAAGCCCCGGCGGAGGGTGTAATTCACCCCTCCACTTT. It codes for CARSPGGGCNSPLHF. V is TRBV5-3 and J is TRBJ1-6; D is uncertain. TRBV5-3 is annotated as an ORF whose role is uncertain. The CDR3 contains 15 residues. The germline V and J ends were trimmed by 4 bases and 6 bases, with 14 bases remaining between them.

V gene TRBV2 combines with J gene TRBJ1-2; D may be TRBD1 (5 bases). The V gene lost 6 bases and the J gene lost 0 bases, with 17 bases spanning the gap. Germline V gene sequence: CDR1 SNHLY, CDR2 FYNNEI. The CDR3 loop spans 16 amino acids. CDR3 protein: CASRIRGSSSNYGYTF. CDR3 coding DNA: TGTGCCAGCAGAATAAGGGGCAGCTCCTCTAACTATGGCTACACCTTC. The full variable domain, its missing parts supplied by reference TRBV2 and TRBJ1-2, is EPEVTQTPSHQVTQMGQEVILRCVPISNHLYFYWYRQILGQKVEFLVSFYNNEISEKSEIFDDQFSVERPDGSNFTLKIRSTKLEDSAMYFCASRIRGSSSNYGYTFGSGTRLTVV.

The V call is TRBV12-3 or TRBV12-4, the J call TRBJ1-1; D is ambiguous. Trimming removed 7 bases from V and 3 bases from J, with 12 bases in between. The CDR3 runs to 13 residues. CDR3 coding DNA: TGTGCCAGCACCCTACCCGGGGACACTGAAGCTTTCTTT. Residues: CASTLPGDTEAFF.

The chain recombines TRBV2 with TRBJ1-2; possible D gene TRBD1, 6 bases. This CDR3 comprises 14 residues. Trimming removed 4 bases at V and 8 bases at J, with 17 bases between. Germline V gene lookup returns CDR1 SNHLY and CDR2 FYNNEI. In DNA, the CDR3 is TGTGCCAGCAGTGGCTCAGGGAAGGGACACGGCTACACCTTC. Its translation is CASSGSGKGHGYTF.

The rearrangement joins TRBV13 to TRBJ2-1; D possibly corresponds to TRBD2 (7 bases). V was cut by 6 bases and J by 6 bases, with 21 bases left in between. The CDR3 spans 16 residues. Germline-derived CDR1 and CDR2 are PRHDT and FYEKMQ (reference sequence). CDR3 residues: CASSPRRGAWGNEQFF. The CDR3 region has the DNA TGTGCCAGCAGTCCACGCCGGGGGGCATGGGGCAATGAGCAGTTCTTC.

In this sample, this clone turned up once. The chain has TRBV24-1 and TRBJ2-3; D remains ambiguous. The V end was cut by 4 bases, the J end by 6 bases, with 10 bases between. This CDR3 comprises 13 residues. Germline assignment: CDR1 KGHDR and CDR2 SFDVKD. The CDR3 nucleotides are TGTGCCACCAGTGACGCTGCCAGGGATACGCAGTATTTT. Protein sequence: CATSDAARDTQYF.

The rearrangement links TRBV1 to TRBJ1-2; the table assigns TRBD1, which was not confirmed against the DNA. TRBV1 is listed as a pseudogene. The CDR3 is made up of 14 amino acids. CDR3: CTSSPKQGYYGYTF. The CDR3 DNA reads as TGCACCAGCAGCCCAAAACAGGGGTACTATGGCTACACCTTC.

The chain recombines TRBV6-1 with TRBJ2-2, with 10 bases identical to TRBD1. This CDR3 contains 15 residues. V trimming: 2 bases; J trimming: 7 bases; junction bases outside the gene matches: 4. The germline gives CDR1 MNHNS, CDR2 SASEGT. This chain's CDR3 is CASSEWGQGNGELFF. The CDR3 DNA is TGTGCCAGCAGTGAATGGGGACAGGGGAACGGGGAGCTGTTTTTT.

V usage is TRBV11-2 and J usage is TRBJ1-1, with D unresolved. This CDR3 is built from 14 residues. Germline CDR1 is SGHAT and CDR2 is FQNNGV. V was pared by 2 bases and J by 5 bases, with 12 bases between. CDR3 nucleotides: TGTGCCAGCAGCTTATCCCTGAGAGGGACTGAAGCTTTCTTT. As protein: CASSLSLRGTEAFF.

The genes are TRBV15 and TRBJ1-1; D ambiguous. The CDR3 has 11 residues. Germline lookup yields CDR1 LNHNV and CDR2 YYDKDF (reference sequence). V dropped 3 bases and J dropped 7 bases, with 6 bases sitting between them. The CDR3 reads CATSRDFEAFF. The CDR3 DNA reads TGTGCCACCAGCAGGGACTTTGAAGCTTTCTTT. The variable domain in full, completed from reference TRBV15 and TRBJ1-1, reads DAMVIQNPRYQVTQFGKPVTLSCSQTLNHNVMYWYQQKSSQAPKLLFHYYDKDFNNEADTPDNFQSRRPNTSFCFLDIRSPGLGDTAMYLCATSRDFEAFFGQGTRLTVV.

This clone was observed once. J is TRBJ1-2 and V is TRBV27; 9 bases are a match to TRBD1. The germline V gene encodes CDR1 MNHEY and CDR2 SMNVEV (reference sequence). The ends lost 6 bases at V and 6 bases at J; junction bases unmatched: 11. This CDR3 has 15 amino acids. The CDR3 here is CASRPRNRDRDGYTF. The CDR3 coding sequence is TGTGCCAGCAGACCCCGAAACCGGGACAGGGATGGCTACACCTTC.

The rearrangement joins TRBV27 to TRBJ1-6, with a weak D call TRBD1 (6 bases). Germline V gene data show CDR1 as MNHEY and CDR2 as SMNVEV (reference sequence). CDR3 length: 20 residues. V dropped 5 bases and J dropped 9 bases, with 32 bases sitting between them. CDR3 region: CASSQTDSGLPYRVGSPLHF. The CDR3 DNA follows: TGTGCCAGCAGTCAAACGGACAGCGGACTTCCTTACCGAGTGGGTTCACCCCTCCACTTT.

The CDR3 coding sequence is TGCGCCAGCAGCCAGAGGTTAGATAATGCTGGCTACACCTTC. Translating it yields CASSQRLDNAGYTF. This chain uses TRBV5-1 with TRBJ1-2; unclear D gene. V was trimmed by 4 bases and J by 7 bases, leaving 17 bases between them. In germline, CDR1 is SGHRS, CDR2 YFSETQ. The CDR3 is 14 amino acids.

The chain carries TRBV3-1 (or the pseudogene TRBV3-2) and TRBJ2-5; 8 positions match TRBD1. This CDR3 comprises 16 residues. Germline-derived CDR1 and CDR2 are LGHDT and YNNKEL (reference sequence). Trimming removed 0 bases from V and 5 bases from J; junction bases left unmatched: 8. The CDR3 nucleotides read TGTGCCAGCAGCCAAGACGGGCCAGGGGGCAGGGAGACCCAGTACTTC. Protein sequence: CASSQDGPGGRETQYF.

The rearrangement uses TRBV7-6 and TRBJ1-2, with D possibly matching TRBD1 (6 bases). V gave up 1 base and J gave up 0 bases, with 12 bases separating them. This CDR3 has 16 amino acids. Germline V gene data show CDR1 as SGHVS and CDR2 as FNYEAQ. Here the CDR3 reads CASSLGPTGANYGYTF. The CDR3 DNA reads TGTGCCAGCAGCTTAGGACCGACAGGAGCTAACTATGGCTACACCTTC.

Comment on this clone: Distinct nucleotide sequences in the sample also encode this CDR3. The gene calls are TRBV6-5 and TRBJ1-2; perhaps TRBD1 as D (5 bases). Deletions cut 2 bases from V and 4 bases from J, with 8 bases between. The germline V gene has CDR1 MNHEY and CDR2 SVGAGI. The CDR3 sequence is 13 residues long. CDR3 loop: CASSYRGGYGYTF. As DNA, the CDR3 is TGTGCCAGCAGTTACAGGGGAGGCTATGGCTACACCTTC.